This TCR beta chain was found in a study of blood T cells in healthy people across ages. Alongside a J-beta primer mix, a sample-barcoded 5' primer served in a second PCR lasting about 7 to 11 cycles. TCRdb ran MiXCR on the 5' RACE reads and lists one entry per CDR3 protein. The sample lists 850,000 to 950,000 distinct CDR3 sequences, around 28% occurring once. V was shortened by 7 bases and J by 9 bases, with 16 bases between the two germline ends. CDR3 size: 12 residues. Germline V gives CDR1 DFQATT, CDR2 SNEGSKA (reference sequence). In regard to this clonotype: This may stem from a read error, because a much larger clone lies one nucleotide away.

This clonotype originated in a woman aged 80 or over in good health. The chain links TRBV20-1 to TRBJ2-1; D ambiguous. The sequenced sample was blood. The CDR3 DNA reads TGCAGTGTAAGGGTGTCTTGGGGTGAGCAGTTCTTC. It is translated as CSVRVSWGEQFF.